A selection of T cell receptor beta chains follows, all from one sample in a study of T cell repertoires in cytomegalovirus infection. These TCRs are of unknown antigen specificity. TCRdb analysed the reads with MiXCR anew, one entry per CDR3 protein. The sample holds around 770,000 distinct CDR3 sequences, almost 30% seen once. The sequences come from cultured CD8+ T cells from PBMCs, collected from culture after CMV antigen stimulation. The receptors come from a human donor in good health (CMV status not recorded). Some clones in this sample may be carry-over from other donors' samples. CDR3s include the opening cysteine and the closing phenylalanine or tryptophan. D genes are given only for firm matches. Clone size is given for some rows only: seen once, a few or many times, or a class if the clone is expanded.

CDR3 protein,CDR3 DNA,D gene,V gene,J gene,clone size
CASSITRNTEAFF,TGTGCCAGTAGTATTACAAGGAACACTGAAGCTTTCTTT,-,TRBV19,TRBJ1-1,few
CASSFGQGVSPLHF,TGTGCCAGCAGCTTTGGACAGGGGGTTTCACCCCTCCACTTT,TRBD1,TRBV7-9,TRBJ1-6,-
CASSLEPGLAGTYEQYF,TGTGCCAGCAGCCTAGAACCAGGACTAGCGGGAACCTACGAGCAGTACTTC,TRBD2,TRBV7-9,TRBJ2-7,many
CSARDLDQISYNEQFF,TGCAGTGCTAGAGATCTTGACCAAATCTCCTACAATGAGCAGTTCTTC,-,TRBV20-1,TRBJ2-1,-
CASSFTGSYGYTF,TGTGCCAGCAGTTTTACAGGCTCCTATGGCTACACCTTC,-,TRBV12-3/TRBV12-4,TRBJ1-2,few
CASSPFPSSYNEQFF,TGTGCCAGCAGCCCTTTCCCGAGCTCCTACAATGAGCAGTTCTTC,-,TRBV4-2,TRBJ2-1,-
CASSSGKGTGELFF,TGTGCCAGCAGTTCAGGCAAGGGCACCGGGGAGCTGTTTTTT,-,TRBV12-3/TRBV12-4,TRBJ2-2,many
CASSLESSGANVLTF,TGTGCCAGCAGCTTAGAGAGCTCTGGGGCCAACGTCCTGACTTTC,-,TRBV7-6,TRBJ2-6,many
CASFGQAYEQYF,TGTGCCAGCTTTGGACAGGCCTACGAGCAGTACTTC,TRBD1,TRBV28,TRBJ2-7,-
CASSRDKMNTEAFF,TGCGCCAGCAGCAGGGACAAGATGAACACTGAAGCTTTCTTT,-,TRBV5-1,TRBJ1-1,-
CASSLLTNEQYF,TGTGCCAGCAGTTTATTAACAAACGAGCAGTACTTC,-,TRBV12-3/TRBV12-4,TRBJ2-7,few
CASSFSQGGWGTDTQYF,TGTGCCAGCAGCTTTTCCCAGGGGGGCTGGGGCACAGATACGCAGTATTTT,-,TRBV7-9,TRBJ2-3,few
CASGHLKSNTDTQYF,TGTGCTAGTGGACACCTCAAGAGTAACACAGATACGCAGTATTTT,-,TRBV12-5,TRBJ2-3,few
CASTGGLGYGYTF,TGTGCCAGCACCGGAGGTTTGGGCTATGGCTACACCTTC,-,TRBV27,TRBJ1-2,-
CASSFGGALETQYF,TGTGCCAGCAGCTTCGGGGGGGCCTTGGAGACCCAGTACTTC,TRBD2,TRBV7-2,TRBJ2-5,many
CASSLVLRGATDTQYF,TGTGCCAGCAGCTTAGTTTTGCGGGGGGCTACAGATACGCAGTATTTT,TRBD2,TRBV11-2,TRBJ2-3,-
CAIRTRQEHTDTQYF,TGTGCCATCAGAACTAGACAGGAGCACACAGATACGCAGTATTTT,-,TRBV10-3,TRBJ2-3,-
CASSQDWGQAQHF,TGCGCCAGCAGCCAAGATTGGGGGCAAGCCCAGCATTTT,-,TRBV4-1,TRBJ1-5,-
CAIREGVDQPQHF,TGTGCCATCAGGGAGGGAGTAGATCAGCCCCAGCATTTT,-,TRBV10-3,TRBJ1-5,few
CAISEGSAPDTQYF,TGTGCCATCAGTGAAGGATCCGCCCCAGATACGCAGTATTTT,-,TRBV10-3,TRBJ2-3,-
CASSYPSGWSPDTQYF,TGTGCCAGCAGCTACCCCTCAGGGTGGTCTCCAGATACGCAGTATTTT,-,TRBV5-6,TRBJ2-3,few
CASSSDRDYGYTF,TGTGCCAGCAGCTCGGACAGGGACTATGGCTACACCTTC,TRBD1,TRBV7-2,TRBJ1-2,many
CASSVYRDYEQYF,TGTGCCAGTAGTGTTTACAGGGACTACGAGCAGTACTTC,-,TRBV19,TRBJ2-7,few
CASSTRDGGAYYGYTF,TGTGCCAGCAGCACCAGGGATGGCGGAGCTTACTATGGCTACACCTTC,-,TRBV9,TRBJ1-2,-
CASSQEGVPSWGRNEQFF,TGTGCCAGCAGCCAAGAAGGAGTTCCCTCATGGGGACGCAATGAGCAGTTCTTC,-,TRBV14,TRBJ2-1,-
CASSYSNEQFF,TGTGCCAGCAGTTATTCGAATGAGCAGTTCTTC,-,TRBV6-2/TRBV6-3,TRBJ2-1,many
CASSYGARQPQHF,TGTGCCAGCAGCTACGGGGCCCGCCAGCCCCAGCATTTT,-,TRBV6-8,TRBJ1-5,-
CASTRTYSSGNEKLFF,TGTGCCAGCACCCGAACTTACAGTTCCGGAAATGAAAAACTGTTTTTT,-,TRBV12-3/TRBV12-4,TRBJ1-4,few
CSASNRGYGSYNEQFF,TGCAGTGCCTCGAACAGGGGATACGGGTCCTACAATGAGCAGTTCTTC,TRBD1,TRBV20-1,TRBJ2-1,many
CASSLGEVGDGYTF,TGTGCCAGCAGCCTTGGGGAGGTGGGTGATGGCTACACCTTC,-,TRBV5-3,TRBJ1-2,-
CASSQDRRERNPYQPQHF,TGCGCCAGCAGCCAAGATCGACGGGAGCGAAACCCCTATCAGCCCCAGCATTTT,-,TRBV4-3,TRBJ1-5,-
CASGLMGQGHSQYNEQFF,TGTGCTAGTGGTTTGATGGGACAGGGGCACTCTCAATACAATGAGCAGTTCTTC,TRBD1,TRBV12-5,TRBJ2-1,-
CASSYLTGSSTDTQYF,TGTGCCAGCAGTTACCTGACAGGTTCTAGCACAGATACGCAGTATTTT,-,TRBV6-1,TRBJ2-3,-
CAIISGSEAFF,TGTGCCATTATTAGTGGGTCCGAAGCTTTCTTT,-,TRBV10-3,TRBJ1-1,few
CASTLSPGGELFF,TGTGCCAGCACTCTATCACCCGGCGGGGAGCTGTTTTTT,-,TRBV12-3/TRBV12-4,TRBJ2-2,few
CASSPPGRFEQYF,TGTGCCAGCAGCCCCCCGGGAAGGTTCGAGCAGTACTTC,-,TRBV7-6,TRBJ2-7,-
CASSPTGQRTKNIQYF,TGTGCCAGCAGCCCTACGGGACAGAGGACCAAAAACATTCAGTACTTC,TRBD1,TRBV13,TRBJ2-4,once
CASSQDWAGVNQPQHF,TGCGCCAGCAGCCAAGATTGGGCAGGGGTTAATCAGCCCCAGCATTTT,-,TRBV4-1,TRBJ1-5,-
CASSLGGGDSTDTQYF,TGTGCCAGCAGCTTAGGGGGGGGAGATAGCACAGATACGCAGTATTTT,TRBD2,TRBV7-6,TRBJ2-3,-
CASSPDRGYTDTQYF,TGTGCCAGCAGTCCGGACAGGGGATATACAGATACGCAGTATTTT,TRBD1,TRBV28,TRBJ2-3,few
CASKGKYEQYF,TGTGCCAGCAAGGGGAAGTACGAGCAGTACTTC,-,TRBV2,TRBJ2-7,-
CASSESWGGRHTQYF,TGTGCCAGCAGTGAAAGTTGGGGGGGCCGGCATACGCAGTATTTT,-,TRBV2,TRBJ2-3,few
CASSLLGSGGDNEQFF,TGTGCCAGCAGCCTACTGGGTAGCGGGGGAGACAATGAGCAGTTCTTC,TRBD2,TRBV14,TRBJ2-1,-
CASRTDSASNQPQHF,TGTGCCAGCAGGACTGACAGCGCCAGCAATCAGCCCCAGCATTTT,-,TRBV27,TRBJ1-5,-
CASSLGADRTPWADF,TGTGCCAGCAGCTTGGGGGCAGATCGAACCCCCTGGGCGGATTTT,-,TRBV5-4,TRBJ1-3,-
CASSLLAGGGQPQHF,TGTGCCAGCAGTTTGTTAGCAGGGGGCGGACAGCCCCAGCATTTT,TRBD1,TRBV12-3/TRBV12-4,TRBJ1-5,few
CASSGLWAGELFF,TGTGCCAGCAGTGGCCTATGGGCCGGGGAGCTGTTTTTT,-,TRBV25-1,TRBJ2-2,-
CASSYLDGPDTIYF,TGTGCCAGCAGCTACCTGGACGGTCCGGACACCATATATTTT,-,TRBV7-2,TRBJ1-3,many
CASSLVMAGGGNEQFF,TGTGCCAGCAGCTTAGTTATGGCGGGGGGAGGGAATGAGCAGTTCTTC,TRBD2,TRBV7-8,TRBJ2-1,-
CASSYTSRGGETQYF,TGTGCCAGCAGTTACACCTCCCGCGGGGGGGAGACCCAGTACTTC,TRBD2,TRBV6-2/TRBV6-3,TRBJ2-5,-
CASSLDRAAFETQYF,TGTGCCAGCAGCTTAGACAGAGCCGCTTTTGAGACCCAGTACTTC,-,TRBV7-9,TRBJ2-5,-
CASSEGLGDYTDTQYF,TGCGCCAGCAGTGAAGGACTCGGGGATTACACAGATACGCAGTATTTT,-,TRBV10-2,TRBJ2-3,-